Listed below are T cell receptor beta chains from one sample, sequenced in a study of cytomegalovirus exposure and HLA in healthy donors. Repertoires were generated with immunoSEQ multiplex PCR, while TCRdb's copy carries only in-frame clones and drops some. Seen here are roughly 200,000 clones, 75% to 85% observed once, and the top ten hold about 2.5%. The sequencing input was PBMCs. The receptors derive from a woman aged 50 to 60 in good health and CMV-seronegative. Each CDR3 is given with its conserved first and last residue. D genes are given only for firm matches. Size tells how often a clone was seen (once, few, many) or the class of an expanded clone, and some rows leave it out.

V: TRBV2
size: .
D: .
J: TRBJ2-7
CDR3: CASKETAGLYEQYF
DNA: TGTGCCAGCAAGGAAACAGCTGGCCTTTACGAGCAGTACTTC

V: TRBV5-1
size: .
D: TRBD2
J: TRBJ2-1
CDR3: CASSLGLAGVLYNEQFF
DNA: TGCGCCAGCAGCTTGGGACTAGCGGGAGTCTTGTACAATGAGCAGTTCTTC

V: TRBV6-5
size: .
D: TRBD1
J: TRBJ1-2
CDR3: CASRKDRVTYGYTF
DNA: TGTGCCAGCAGAAAGGACAGGGTGACCTATGGCTACACCTTC

V: TRBV25-1
size: .
D: .
J: TRBJ2-7
CDR3: CASSVFKSSYEQYF
DNA: TGTGCCAGCAGTGTTTTTAAGAGCTCCTACGAGCAGTACTTC

V: TRBV4-1
size: .
D: TRBD2
J: TRBJ2-1
CDR3: CASSRTSGSIYNEQFF
DNA: TGCGCCAGCAGCCGGACTAGCGGGAGTATCTACAATGAGCAGTTCTTC

V: TRBV5-4
size: .
D: .
J: TRBJ1-2
CDR3: CASSGGRGRAGYGYTF
DNA: TGTGCCAGCAGCGGCGGGAGGGGACGGGCAGGCTATGGCTACACCTTC

V: TRBV6-5
size: .
D: TRBD1
J: TRBJ2-1
CDR3: CASRGDRGRGEQFF
DNA: TGTGCCAGCAGGGGGGACAGGGGGCGCGGTGAGCAGTTCTTC

V: TRBV28
size: .
D: .
J: TRBJ1-5
CDR3: CASSQTGNQPQHF
DNA: TGTGCCAGCAGTCAAACAGGGAATCAGCCCCAGCATTTT

V: TRBV6-5
size: .
D: .
J: TRBJ1-1
CDR3: CASRAYGMAFF
DNA: TGTGCCAGCAGAGCATACGGGATGGCTTTCTTT

V: TRBV18
size: .
D: .
J: TRBJ2-2
CDR3: CASSPRVDTGELFF
DNA: TGTGCCAGCTCACCGCGAGTGGACACCGGGGAGCTGTTTTTT

V: TRBV29-1
size: .
D: .
J: TRBJ2-5
CDR3: CSSARPGRGETQYF
DNA: TGCAGCTCGGCCCGACCGGGCAGGGGTGAGACCCAGTACTTC

V: TRBV19
size: .
D: TRBD1
J: TRBJ1-1
CDR3: CASGPLSGTGGQWAFF
DNA: TGTGCCAGTGGACCACTCTCCGGGACAGGGGGCCAGTGGGCTTTCTTT

V: TRBV28
size: .
D: TRBD1
J: TRBJ1-5
CDR3: CASSLGTGGTEIQPQHF
DNA: TGTGCCAGCAGCCTAGGGACAGGGGGAACTGAAATTCAGCCCCAGCATTTT

V: TRBV6-1
size: .
D: .
J: TRBJ1-2
CDR3: CASRGEIYGYTF
DNA: TGTGCCAGCCGGGGAGAAATATATGGCTACACCTTC

V: TRBV7-9
size: few
D: .
J: TRBJ2-1
CDR3: CASSLKQTYNEQFF
DNA: TGTGCCAGCAGCCTAAAACAGACCTACAATGAGCAGTTCTTC

V: TRBV4-3
size: .
D: TRBD2
J: TRBJ2-1
CDR3: CASSQAPHGGGSYNEQFF
DNA: TGCGCCAGCAGCCAGGCCCCACACGGGGGGGGATCCTACAATGAGCAGTTCTTC

V: TRBV28
size: once
D: .
J: TRBJ1-4
CDR3: CASTQSTRELFF
DNA: TGTGCCAGCACCCAATCCACCAGGGAACTGTTTTTT

V: TRBV18
size: .
D: TRBD2
J: TRBJ2-7
CDR3: CASSQTGGSGYEQYF
DNA: TGTGCCAGCTCACAAACCGGGGGGAGTGGTTACGAGCAGTACTTC

V: TRBV21-1
size: .
D: .
J: TRBJ2-7
CDR3: CASSKRSDKYEQYF
DNA: TGTGCCAGCAGCAAAAGGTCGGACAAATACGAGCAGTACTTC

V: TRBV9
size: .
D: .
J: TRBJ2-3
CDR3: CASSLNRGGSTDTQYF
DNA: TGTGCCAGCAGCCTTAATAGGGGGGGAAGCACAGATACGCAGTATTTT

V: TRBV5-5
size: .
D: TRBD2
J: TRBJ2-1
CDR3: CASSMTAGLTGDEQFF
DNA: TGTGCCAGCAGTATGACAGCGGGATTAACGGGCGATGAGCAGTTCTTC

V: TRBV11-2
size: .
D: TRBD2
J: TRBJ2-1
CDR3: CASTPSGWRYEQFF
DNA: TGTGCCAGCACCCCTAGCGGGTGGCGCTATGAGCAGTTCTTC

V: TRBV7-2
size: .
D: TRBD2
J: TRBJ2-2
CDR3: CASSLSLLGEGTNTGELFF
DNA: TGTGCCAGCAGCTTAAGTCTGTTGGGGGAGGGAACTAACACCGGGGAGCTGTTTTTT

V: TRBV6-4
size: .
D: .
J: TRBJ2-3
CDR3: CASSGGGASADTQYF
DNA: TGTGCCAGCAGTGGAGGGGGGGCTTCTGCAGATACGCAGTATTTT

V: TRBV27
size: .
D: TRBD2
J: TRBJ2-1
CDR3: CASSLAPQRDSYNEQFF
DNA: TGTGCCAGCAGTTTAGCCCCCCAGCGGGACTCCTACAATGAGCAGTTCTTC

V: TRBV6-1
size: .
D: .
J: TRBJ1-2
CDR3: CATLEQGRPHYGYTF
DNA: TGTGCCACCCTAGAACAGGGACGGCCCCACTATGGCTACACCTTC

V: TRBV7-9
size: .
D: .
J: TRBJ2-1
CDR3: CASSSLGRQNNEQFF
DNA: TGTGCCAGCAGCTCCCTGGGGAGACAAAACAATGAGCAGTTCTTC

V: TRBV2
size: .
D: TRBD1
J: TRBJ1-1
CDR3: CASRKGQANTEAFF
DNA: TGTGCCAGCAGGAAGGGACAGGCGAACACTGAAGCTTTCTTT

V: TRBV14
size: .
D: TRBD2
J: TRBJ2-7
CDR3: CASSLGTSGRRTYEQYF
DNA: TGTGCCAGCAGCCTCGGGACTAGCGGGAGAAGGACCTACGAGCAGTACTTC

V: TRBV27
size: .
D: TRBD1
J: TRBJ2-7
CDR3: CASPYTGGAIYEQYF
DNA: TGTGCCAGCCCATATACAGGGGGCGCGATATACGAGCAGTACTTC

V: TRBV10-3
size: .
D: .
J: TRBJ2-1
CDR3: CAIGKQEGGNEQFF
DNA: TGTGCCATCGGGAAGCAGGAGGGGGGGAATGAGCAGTTCTTC

V: TRBV7-8
size: .
D: .
J: TRBJ1-2
CDR3: CASSLAEDYGYTF
DNA: TGTGCCAGCAGCTTAGCAGAGGATTATGGCTACACCTTC

V: TRBV5-1
size: .
D: .
J: TRBJ2-1
CDR3: CASSRAEGAHSYNEQFF
DNA: TGCGCCAGCAGCCGTGCAGAAGGGGCTCACTCCTACAATGAGCAGTTCTTC

V: TRBV28
size: .
D: TRBD2
J: TRBJ2-7
CDR3: CASSLASGGSYEQYF
DNA: TGTGCCAGCAGTTTGGCCTCGGGCGGGAGCTACGAGCAGTACTTC

V: TRBV7-7
size: .
D: TRBD2
J: TRBJ2-5
CDR3: CASSSAGGPETQYF
DNA: TGTGCCAGCAGTTCTGCGGGAGGGCCGGAGACCCAGTACTTC

V: TRBV27
size: .
D: TRBD1
J: TRBJ1-1
CDR3: CASSLSRQGGEKAFF
DNA: TGTGCCAGCAGTTTATCGAGGCAGGGGGGAGAGAAAGCTTTCTTT

V: TRBV5-1
size: .
D: .
J: TRBJ2-2
CDR3: CASSPRTAYTGELFF
DNA: TGCGCCAGCAGCCCCAGGACAGCTTACACCGGGGAGCTGTTTTTT

V: TRBV7-9
size: .
D: .
J: TRBJ1-2
CDR3: CSSSLARELGGYTF
DNA: TGTTCCAGCAGCTTAGCGCGGGAACTTGGGGGCTACACCTTC

V: TRBV5-1
size: .
D: .
J: TRBJ2-2
CDR3: CASSSGLPAGELFF
DNA: TGCGCCAGCAGCTCAGGCCTCCCAGCCGGGGAGCTGTTTTTT

V: TRBV4-3
size: .
D: .
J: TRBJ2-1
CDR3: CASSQDIGGRDEQFF
DNA: TGCGCCAGCAGCCAAGATATCGGCGGGCGGGATGAGCAGTTCTTC

V: TRBV6-1
size: .
D: TRBD1
J: TRBJ1-5
CDR3: CASRRDRGVNQPQHF
DNA: TGTGCCAGCAGACGGGACAGGGGCGTCAATCAGCCCCAGCATTTT

V: TRBV19
size: .
D: .
J: TRBJ1-5
CDR3: CASSSSMGRGKPQHF
DNA: TGTGCCAGTAGTTCCTCGATGGGACGCGGGAAGCCCCAGCATTTT

V: TRBV7-2
size: .
D: TRBD2
J: TRBJ2-3
CDR3: CASSRGGGGTDTQYF
DNA: TGTGCCAGCTCCCGAGGCGGGGGTGGAACAGATACGCAGTATTTT